The 21 T cell receptor beta chains below come from one sample, sequenced in a study of human thymus T cells. Here immunoSEQ multiplex PCR was the method, and the copy in TCRdb shows in-frame clones only, minus some. The sample comprises about 130,000 clones, around 94% of which are singletons, and roughly 0.024% rests with the top ten. Resections from corrective heart surgery provided thymus tissue. The specimen was thymus tissue. The receptors derive from a boy in the first two years of life with a congenital heart defect but otherwise immunologically healthy.

The V and J genes are TRBV9 and TRBJ1-5, with 7 nucleotides matching TRBD1. There are 13 residues in the CDR3. Germline V gene data show CDR1 as SGDLS and CDR2 as YYNGEE. With V trimmed by 4 bases and J by 8 bases, 6 bases remained unmatched. The chain's CDR3 is CASSRGPLEPQHF. The DNA of the CDR3 is TGTGCCAGCAGCAGGGGGCCCCTTGAGCCCCAGCATTTT.

A single count supports this clone. This rearrangement joins TRBV5-1 to TRBJ2-5; TRBD2 aligns across 7 bases. CDR3 length equals 15 residues. Unmatched junction bases numbered 6, after V lost 0 bases and J lost 4 bases. The V gene's germline CDR1 is SGHRS and CDR2 YFSETQ. The CDR3 is CASSLDGGSGETQYF. In nucleotides, the CDR3 is TGCGCCAGCAGCTTGGACGGGGGGTCCGGAGAGACCCAGTACTTC.

The chain links TRBV4-3 to TRBJ2-3; TRBD2 aligns across 8 bases. The CDR3 runs 15 residues. The germline gives CDR1 LGHNA, CDR2 YSLEER. V gave up 1 base and J gave up 5 bases; unmatched junction bases: 5. CDR3 region: CASSQAAGAGDTQYF. Here the CDR3 DNA reads TGCGCCAGCAGCCAAGCAGCGGGGGCGGGAGATACGCAGTATTTT.

The V gene is TRBV4-3, the J gene TRBJ2-6; no reliable D call. The CDR3 consists of 15 residues. Trimming removed 1 base at V and 2 bases at J, with 6 bases between. CDR1 and CDR2 (germline): LGHNA, YSLEER. The CDR3 region is CASSQGSTGANVLTF. CDR3 bases: TGCGCCAGCAGCCAAGGGAGCACTGGGGCCAACGTCCTGACTTTC.

The sample holds one count of this clone. The chain carries TRBV6-5 and TRBJ1-1, with D possibly matching TRBD1 (6 bases). The CDR3 has 11 residues. CDR1 is MNHEY and CDR2 is SVGAGI in the germline V gene. Trimming pared 6 bases from V and 6 bases from J, leaving 8 bases between. CDR3 nucleotides: TGTGCCAGCAGCCGGGGGCCTGAAGCTTTCTTT. Protein product: CASSRGPEAFF.

The chain carries TRBV28 and TRBJ1-1; 9 bases agree with TRBD1. This CDR3 spans 16 amino acids. CDR1 is MDHEN and CDR2 is SYDVKM in the germline V gene. With V trimmed by 9 bases and J by 0 bases, 11 bases remained unmatched. CDR3 DNA: TGTGCCAGTTCCCCCGGGACAGGGACCATGAACACTGAAGCTTTCTTT. This codes for CASSPGTGTMNTEAFF.

The table lists this clone with a count of one. V and J are TRBV9 and TRBJ1-1, with D uncertain. This CDR3 is 15 amino acids long. CDR1 SGDLS and CDR2 YYNGEE come from the germline V gene. Trimming took off 3 bases at V and 0 bases at J, with 12 bases between the two ends. The CDR3 DNA follows: TGTGCCAGCAGCGCCAAGACCCAAATGAACACTGAAGCTTTCTTT. Translation gives CASSAKTQMNTEAFF.

This clone was counted a single time. The chain recombines TRBV27 with TRBJ2-5, with 7 bases aligning to TRBD1. V trimming: 5 bases; J trimming: 2 bases; junction bases outside the gene matches: 11. The CDR3 has 16 amino acids. Germline V gene lookup returns CDR1 MNHEY and CDR2 SMNVEV (reference sequence). CDR3 region: CASSPSPRQGQETQYF. CDR3 sequence (DNA): TGTGCCAGCAGTCCTTCCCCCCGACAGGGACAAGAGACCCAGTACTTC.

V is TRBV4-3 and J is TRBJ2-1, with 13 nucleotides matching TRBD2. This CDR3 has 20 residues. With 0 bases clipped from V and 7 bases from J, the junction kept 15 bases outside the gene matches. Germline V gene data show CDR1 as LGHNA and CDR2 as YSLEER. The CDR3 DNA is TGCGCCAGCAGCCAAGAACCCGCACTAGCGGGGGGGCCGGTATATAATGAGCAGTTCTTC. Protein product: CASSQEPALAGGPVYNEQFF.

The chain uses TRBV9 and TRBJ1-3, with unresolved D. The CDR3 spans 16 residues. The germline V gene encodes CDR1 SGDLS and CDR2 YYNGEE. V was cut by 0 bases and J by 0 bases, with 10 bases left in between. CDR3 in amino acids: CASSVGGGHSGNTIYF. CDR3 nucleotide sequence: TGTGCCAGCAGCGTAGGAGGCGGCCACTCTGGAAACACCATATATTTT.

The CDR3 DNA sequence: TGCAGCGTTGAACGGCAGGGGGTCTACGAGCAGTACTTC. As protein: CSVERQGVYEQYF. The rearrangement joins TRBV29-1 to TRBJ2-7, with 7 positions matching TRBD1. The trim removed 2 bases at V and 3 bases at J, leaving 4 bases unmatched. In germline, CDR1 is SQVTM, CDR2 ANQGSEA. This CDR3 spans 13 amino acids.

This chain uses TRBV28 with TRBJ1-1; D ambiguous. The CDR3 length is 14 residues. V was trimmed by 5 bases and J by 1 base, leaving 11 bases between them. The germline V gene encodes CDR1 MDHEN and CDR2 SYDVKM. The CDR3 reads CASSRREPNTEAFF. DNA of the CDR3: TGTGCCAGCAGTCGCCGTGAACCGAACACTGAAGCTTTCTTT.

CDR3 region: CASSLDGGMRATGELFF. The CDR3 DNA sequence: TGCGCCAGCAGCTTGGACGGGGGTATGAGGGCGACCGGGGAGCTGTTTTTT. J is TRBJ2-2 and V is TRBV5-1; D might be TRBD2 (6 bases). V dropped 0 bases and J dropped 5 bases, with 17 bases sitting between them. The CDR3 is 17 residues long. The germline gives CDR1 SGHRS, CDR2 YFSETQ.

The chain joins TRBV7-2 to TRBJ1-5, with a tentative D call TRBD1 (6 bases). Germline V gene sequence: CDR1 SGHTA, CDR2 FQGNSA. V lost 5 bases, J lost 6 bases, and 14 bases lay in between. CDR3 size: 14 residues. In DNA, the CDR3 is TGTGCCAGCAGCCATCACAGGGAGGTTCAGCCCCAGCATTTT. Protein: CASSHHREVQPQHF.

This rearrangement joins TRBV12-5 to TRBJ1-1; the D is unclear. Germline V lookup: CDR1 LGHNT, CDR2 FRNRAP. V was clipped by 1 base and J by 10 bases, with 1 base between them. There are 9 residues in the CDR3. CDR3 in DNA: TGTGCTAGTGGTTTGGGAGCTTTCTTT. Residues: CASGLGAFF.

The V call is TRBV7-9, the J call TRBJ1-4; D ambiguous. This CDR3 has 15 residues. CDR1 SEHNR and CDR2 FQNEAQ come from the germline V gene (reference sequence). Trimming removed 1 base at V and 7 bases at J, with 13 bases between. The DNA of the CDR3 is TGTGCCAGCAGCTTAGGTAGGGCAGATCTTGAAAAACTGTTTTTT. Translating it yields CASSLGRADLEKLFF. Together with reference TRBV7-9 and TRBJ1-4, the CDR3 gives the full variable domain: DTGVSQNPRHKITKRGQNVTFRCDPISEHNRLYWYRQTLGQGPEFLTYFQNEAQLEKSRLLSDRFSAERPKGSFSTLEIQRTEQGDSAMYLCASSLGRADLEKLFFGSGTQLSVL.

This clone occurred once. The V and J genes are TRBV5-5 and TRBJ1-2; 11 positions match TRBD1. The junction had 0 bases not matched to a gene; V was cut back by 3 bases and J by 2 bases. Germline V gene sequence: CDR1 SGHKS, CDR2 YYEKEE (reference sequence). There are 14 residues in the CDR3. The CDR3 is CASSWTGGNYGYTF. The CDR3 bases are TGTGCCAGCAGCTGGACAGGGGGCAACTATGGCTACACCTTC.

The chain uses TRBV19 and TRBJ1-4; TRBD1 is a possible D gene (5 bases). Germline CDR1 and CDR2: LNHDA and SQIVND (reference sequence). V lost 3 bases, J lost 6 bases, and 8 bases lay in between. The CDR3 sequence is 13 residues long. CDR3 DNA: TGTGCCAGTAGTATCGGGGGGGATGAAAAACTGTTTTTT. Its protein product is CASSIGGDEKLFF. The complete variable domain, with remaining parts taken from reference TRBV19 and TRBJ1-4, reads DGGITQSPKYLFRKEGQNVTLSCEQNLNHDAMYWYRQDPGQGLRLIYYSQIVNDFQKGDIAEGYSVSREKKESFPLTVTSAQKNPTAFYLCASSIGGDEKLFFGSGTQLSVL.

V gene TRBV28 combines with J gene TRBJ1-5; a possible D gene is TRBD1 (5 bases). The CDR3 contains 15 residues. Looked up from germline, CDR1 is MDHEN and CDR2 is SYDVKM. The ends were cut back, 5 bases at V and 4 bases at J, with 15 bases in the middle. Here the CDR3 DNA reads TGTGCCAGCAGTACCTGGACATTTAATAATCAGCCCCAGCATTTT. This gives the protein CASSTWTFNNQPQHF.

This rearrangement joins TRBV7-2 to TRBJ2-3; D perhaps matches TRBD2 (6 bases). This CDR3 spans 14 amino acids. Trimming pared 7 bases from V and 2 bases from J, leaving 13 bases between. Germline-derived CDR1 and CDR2 are SGHTA and FQGNSA. CDR3 nucleotide sequence: TGTGCCAGCACCTGGGACTTTTACACAGATACGCAGTATTTT. Translating it yields CASTWDFYTDTQYF. Based on the CDR3 plus reference TRBV7-2 and TRBJ2-3, the full variable domain is GAGVSQSPSNKVTEKGKDVELRCDPISGHTALYWYRQSLGQGLEFLIYFQGNSAPDKSGLPSDRFSAERTGGSVSTLTIQRTQQEDSAVYLCASTWDFYTDTQYFGPGTRLTVL.

This chain connects TRBV14 to TRBJ2-6; D is ambiguous. This CDR3 has 16 residues. Trimming pared 3 bases from V and 1 base from J, leaving 10 bases between. Germline-derived CDR1 and CDR2 are SGHDN and FVKESK. The CDR3 DNA reads as TGTGCCAGCAGCCACCGAAAGATTTCTGGGGCCAACGTCCTGACTTTC. This codes for CASSHRKISGANVLTF.